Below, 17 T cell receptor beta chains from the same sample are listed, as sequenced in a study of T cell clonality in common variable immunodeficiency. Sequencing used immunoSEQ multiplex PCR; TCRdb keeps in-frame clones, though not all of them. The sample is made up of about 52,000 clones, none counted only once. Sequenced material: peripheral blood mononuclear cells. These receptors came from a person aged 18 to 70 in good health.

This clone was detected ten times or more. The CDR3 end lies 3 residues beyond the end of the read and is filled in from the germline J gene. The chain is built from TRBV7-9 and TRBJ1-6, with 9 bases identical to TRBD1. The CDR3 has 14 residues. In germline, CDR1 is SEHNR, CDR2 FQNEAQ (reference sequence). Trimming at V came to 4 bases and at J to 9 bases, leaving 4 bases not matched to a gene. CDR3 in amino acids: CASSSGQGSSPLHF. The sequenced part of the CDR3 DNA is TGTGCCAGCAGCTCGGGACAGGGAAGTTCACCC.

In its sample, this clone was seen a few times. CDR3 bases read: TGTGCCTGGGGGGCCGGGACAGTTAGGGGT. As protein: CAWGAGTVRG. The full-length CDR3 reads as CAWGAGTVRGQYF. The chain recombines TRBV30 with TRBJ2-4; 7 bases align to TRBD1. Read sequence stops 3 residues before the CDR3 end, and the germline J gene provides the missing end. The CDR3 length is 13 residues. Germline V CDR1 and CDR2: GTSNPN, SVGIG (reference sequence). Using reference TRBV30 and TRBJ2-4 for the parts outside the CDR3, the full variable domain is SQTIHQWPATLVQPVGSPLSLECTVEGTSNPNLYWYRQAAGRGLQLLFYSVGIGQISSEVPQNLSASRPQDRQFILSSKKLLLSDSGFYLCAWGAGTVRGQYFGAGTRLSVL.

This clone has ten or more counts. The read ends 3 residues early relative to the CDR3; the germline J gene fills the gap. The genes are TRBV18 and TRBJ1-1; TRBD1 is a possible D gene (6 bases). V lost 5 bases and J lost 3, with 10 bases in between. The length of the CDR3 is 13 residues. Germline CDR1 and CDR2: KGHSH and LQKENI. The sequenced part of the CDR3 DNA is TGTGCCAGCTCAGGGGGGGCGGACACTGAA. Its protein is CASSGGADTE. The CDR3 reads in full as CASSGGADTEAFF.

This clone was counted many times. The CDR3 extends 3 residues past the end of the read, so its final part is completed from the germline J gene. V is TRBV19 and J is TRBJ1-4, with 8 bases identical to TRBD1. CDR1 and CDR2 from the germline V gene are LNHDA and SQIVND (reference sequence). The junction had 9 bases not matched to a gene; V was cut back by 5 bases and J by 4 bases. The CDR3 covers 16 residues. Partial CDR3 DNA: TGTGCCAGTAGTGTGGGACAGGACTTCGGTAATGAAAAA. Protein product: CASSVGQDFGNEK. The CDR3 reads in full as CASSVGQDFGNEKLFF.

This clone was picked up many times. The DNA read from the CDR3 is TGCAGGGGGGGACGAGGAGGTCAGGATACG. It translates to CRGGRGGQDT. The full CDR3 sequence reads CRGGRGGQDTQYF. This sequence joins TRBV20-1 and TRBJ2-3; maybe TRBD2 (6 bases). The read ends 3 residues shy of where the CDR3 ends; the end is completed using the germline J gene. This CDR3 is built from 13 residues. Looked up from germline, CDR1 is DFQATT and CDR2 is SNEGSKA (reference sequence).

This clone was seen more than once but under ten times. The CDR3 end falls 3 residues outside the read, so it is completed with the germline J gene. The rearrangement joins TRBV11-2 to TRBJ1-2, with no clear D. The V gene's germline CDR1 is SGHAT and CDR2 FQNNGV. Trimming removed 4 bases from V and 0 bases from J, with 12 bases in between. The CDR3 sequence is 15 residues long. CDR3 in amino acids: CASSSSTVTNYGYTF. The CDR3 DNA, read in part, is TGTGCCAGCAGCTCCTCAACAGTTACTAACTATGGC.

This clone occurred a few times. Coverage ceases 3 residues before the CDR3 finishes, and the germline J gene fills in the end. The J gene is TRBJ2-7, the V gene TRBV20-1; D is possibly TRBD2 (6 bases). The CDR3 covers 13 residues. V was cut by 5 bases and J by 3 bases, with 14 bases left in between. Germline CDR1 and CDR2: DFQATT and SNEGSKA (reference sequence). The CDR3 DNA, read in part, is TGCAGTGCTGGGGGACTGGGGAACTACGAG. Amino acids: CSAGGLGNYE. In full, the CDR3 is CSAGGLGNYEQYF.

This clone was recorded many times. The CDR3 bases that were read are TGCGCCAGCAGCCTACAGGGGGCTGGGGAGACC. Translating gives CASSLQGAGET. The whole CDR3 is CASSLQGAGETQYF. The J gene is TRBJ2-5, the V gene TRBV5-1; TRBD1 aligns across 9 bases. The CDR3 is cut off 3 residues early in the read; its end comes from the germline J gene. CDR3 size: 14 residues. V dropped 4 bases and J dropped 5; count of bases not matched to a gene: 6. Germline loops: CDR1 SGHRS, CDR2 YFSETQ.

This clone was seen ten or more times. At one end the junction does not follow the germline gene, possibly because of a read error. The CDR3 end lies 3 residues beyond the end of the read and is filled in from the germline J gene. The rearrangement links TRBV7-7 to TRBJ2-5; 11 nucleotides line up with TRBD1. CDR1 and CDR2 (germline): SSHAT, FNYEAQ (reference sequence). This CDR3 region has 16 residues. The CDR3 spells CASSSGTGGLRETQYF. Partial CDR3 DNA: TGTGCTAGCAGCTCTGGGACAGGGGGTTTGAGGGAGACC.

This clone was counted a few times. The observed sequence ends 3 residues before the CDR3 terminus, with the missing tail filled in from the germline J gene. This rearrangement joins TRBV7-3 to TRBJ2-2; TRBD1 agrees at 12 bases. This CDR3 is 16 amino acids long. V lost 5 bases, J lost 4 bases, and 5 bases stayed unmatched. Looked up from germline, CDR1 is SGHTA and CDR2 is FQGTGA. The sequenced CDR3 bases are TGTGCCAGCAGCGGGACAGGGGGCAGGTCCACCGGGGAG. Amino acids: CASSGTGGRSTGE. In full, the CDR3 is CASSGTGGRSTGELFF.

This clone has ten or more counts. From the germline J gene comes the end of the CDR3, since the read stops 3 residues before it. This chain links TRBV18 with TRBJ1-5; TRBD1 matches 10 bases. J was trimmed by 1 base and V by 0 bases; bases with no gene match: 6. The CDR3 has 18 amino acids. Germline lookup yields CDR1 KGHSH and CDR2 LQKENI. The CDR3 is CASSPPGTGAISNQPQHF. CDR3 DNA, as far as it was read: TGTGCCAGCTCACCACCGGGGACAGGGGCTATAAGCAATCAGCCC.

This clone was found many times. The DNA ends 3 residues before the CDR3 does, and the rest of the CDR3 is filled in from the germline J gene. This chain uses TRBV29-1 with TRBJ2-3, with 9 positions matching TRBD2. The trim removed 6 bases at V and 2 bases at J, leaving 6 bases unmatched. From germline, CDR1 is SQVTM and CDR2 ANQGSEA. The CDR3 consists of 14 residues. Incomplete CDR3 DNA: TGCAGCGTGCGACTAGCGGAGTCCACAGATACG. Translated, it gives CSVRLAESTDT. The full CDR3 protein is CSVRLAESTDTQYF.

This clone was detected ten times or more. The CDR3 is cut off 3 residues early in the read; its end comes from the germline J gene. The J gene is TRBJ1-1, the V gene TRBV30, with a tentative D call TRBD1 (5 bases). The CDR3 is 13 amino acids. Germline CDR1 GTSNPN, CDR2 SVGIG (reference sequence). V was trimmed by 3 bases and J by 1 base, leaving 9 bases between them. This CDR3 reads CAWSQTGNTEAFF. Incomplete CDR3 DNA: TGTGCCTGGAGCCAAACAGGGAACACTGAA. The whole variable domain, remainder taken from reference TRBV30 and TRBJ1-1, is SQTIHQWPATLVQPVGSPLSLECTVEGTSNPNLYWYRQAAGRGLQLLFYSVGIGQISSEVPQNLSASRPQDRQFILSSKKLLLSDSGFYLCAWSQTGNTEAFFGQGTRLTVV.

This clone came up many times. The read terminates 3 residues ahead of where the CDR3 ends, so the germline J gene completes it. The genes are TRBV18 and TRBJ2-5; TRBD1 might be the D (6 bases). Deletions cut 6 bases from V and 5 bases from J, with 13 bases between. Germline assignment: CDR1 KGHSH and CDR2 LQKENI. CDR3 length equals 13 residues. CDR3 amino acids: CASSRQAGETQYF. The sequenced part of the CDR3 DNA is TGTGCCAGCTCCCGACAGGCTGGGGAGACC.

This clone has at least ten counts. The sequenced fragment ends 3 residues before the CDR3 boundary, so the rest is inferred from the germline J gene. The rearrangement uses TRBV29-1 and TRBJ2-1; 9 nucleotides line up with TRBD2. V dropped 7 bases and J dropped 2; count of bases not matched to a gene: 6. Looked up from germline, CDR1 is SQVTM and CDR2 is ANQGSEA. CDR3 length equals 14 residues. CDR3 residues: CSALLAGAYNEQFF. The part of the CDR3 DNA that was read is TGCAGCGCTTTATTAGCGGGAGCCTACAATGAG.

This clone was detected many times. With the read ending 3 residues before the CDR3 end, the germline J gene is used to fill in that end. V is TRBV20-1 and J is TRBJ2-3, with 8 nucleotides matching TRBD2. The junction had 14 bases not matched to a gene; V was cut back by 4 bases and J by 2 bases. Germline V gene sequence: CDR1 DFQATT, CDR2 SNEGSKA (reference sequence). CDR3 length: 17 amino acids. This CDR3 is CSANSLLSGGITDTQYF. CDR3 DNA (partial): TGCAGTGCTAACTCTCTCTTGAGCGGGGGAATCACAGATACG.

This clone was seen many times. CDR3 bases read: TGTGCCAGCAGGCCCGGGAGCGGACGCTACGAG. It encodes CASRPGSGRYE. The whole CDR3 reads CASRPGSGRYEQYF. This chain joins TRBV3-1 (or the pseudogene TRBV3-2) and TRBJ2-7; D possibly corresponds to TRBD2 (6 bases). The CDR3 is cut off 3 residues early in the read; its end comes from the germline J gene. Germline loops: CDR1 LGHDT, CDR2 YNNKEL (reference sequence). The CDR3 has 14 amino acids. V was trimmed by 6 bases and J by 3 bases, leaving 15 bases between them.